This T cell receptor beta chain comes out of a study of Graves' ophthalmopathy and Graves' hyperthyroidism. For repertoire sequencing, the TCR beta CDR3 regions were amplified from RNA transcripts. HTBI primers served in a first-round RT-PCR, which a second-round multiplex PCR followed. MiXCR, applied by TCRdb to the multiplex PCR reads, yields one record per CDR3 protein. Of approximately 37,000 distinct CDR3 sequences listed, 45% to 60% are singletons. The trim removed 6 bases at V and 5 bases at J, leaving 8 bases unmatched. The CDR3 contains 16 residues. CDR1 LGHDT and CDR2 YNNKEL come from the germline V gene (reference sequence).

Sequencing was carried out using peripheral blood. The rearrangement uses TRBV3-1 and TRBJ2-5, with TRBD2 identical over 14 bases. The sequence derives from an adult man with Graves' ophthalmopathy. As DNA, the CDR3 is TGTGCCAGCAGGTCCGGGACTAGCGGGAGTCGGGAGACCCAGTACTTC. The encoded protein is CASRSGTSGSRETQYF.